This T cell receptor beta chain was sequenced during a study of shared clonotypes between healthy human individuals. Study conclusions and caveats: Clonotypes shared by all four donors outscored non-shared clonotypes in generation probability. Naive CD4 clonotypes overlapped across a few donors at approximately 4.5%.

V shed 0 bases, J shed 4 bases, and the junction held 0 bases outside the gene matches. The CDR3 contains 15 residues. Germline CDR1 and CDR2: LNHNV and YYDKDF (reference sequence). Of note for this clone: What it binds is not known.

Some clones are missing from TCRdb's copy, which holds only in-frame ones; the method was immunoSEQ multiplex PCR. This table holds approximately 1,000,000 clones, around 82% found once. The origin of this receptor is a man between 18 and 29 years old in good health. Some clones in this sample may be carry-over from other donors' samples. Sequenced input: memory CD4+ T cells from PBMCs. Subset in this sample: CD45RA-negative fraction. V is TRBV15 and J is TRBJ2-7; 13 bases are a match to TRBD2. The CDR3 coding sequence is TGTGCCACCAGCAGAGAACTAGCGGGAGGGTACGAGCAGTACTTC. This translates into CATSRELAGGYEQYF.